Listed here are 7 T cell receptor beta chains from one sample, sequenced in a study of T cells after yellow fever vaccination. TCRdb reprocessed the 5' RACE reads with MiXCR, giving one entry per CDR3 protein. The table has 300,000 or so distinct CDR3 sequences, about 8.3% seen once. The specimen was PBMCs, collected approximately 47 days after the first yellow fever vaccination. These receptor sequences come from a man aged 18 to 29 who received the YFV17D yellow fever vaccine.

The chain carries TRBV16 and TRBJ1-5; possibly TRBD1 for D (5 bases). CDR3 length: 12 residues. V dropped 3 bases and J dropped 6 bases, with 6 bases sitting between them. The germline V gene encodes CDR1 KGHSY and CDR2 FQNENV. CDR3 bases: TGTGCCAGCAGCCATGGGGGTCAGCCCCAGCATTTT. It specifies CASSHGGQPQHF. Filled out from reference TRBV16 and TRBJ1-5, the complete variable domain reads GEEVAQTPKHLVRGEGQKAKLYCAPIKGHSYVFWYQQVLKNEFKFLISFQNENVFDETGMPKERFSAKCLPNSPCSLEIQATKLEDSAVYFCASSHGGQPQHFGDGTRLSIL.

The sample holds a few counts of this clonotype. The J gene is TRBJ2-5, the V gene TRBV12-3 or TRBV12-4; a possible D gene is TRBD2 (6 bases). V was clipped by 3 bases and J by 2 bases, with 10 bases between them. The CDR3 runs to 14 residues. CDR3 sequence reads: CASSFPGAQETQYF. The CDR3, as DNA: TGTGCCAGCAGTTTTCCGGGAGCACAAGAGACCCAGTACTTC.

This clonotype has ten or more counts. The CDR3 loop reads CASSLLSGHNYGYTF. CDR3 coding DNA: TGTGCCAGCAGCTTACTTTCAGGGCATAACTATGGCTACACCTTC. The J gene is TRBJ1-2, the V gene TRBV6-5; a possible D gene is TRBD1 (5 bases). Trimming left V 6 bases short and J 1 base short, with 15 bases between. This CDR3 has 15 residues. The germline gives CDR1 MNHEY, CDR2 SVGAGI.

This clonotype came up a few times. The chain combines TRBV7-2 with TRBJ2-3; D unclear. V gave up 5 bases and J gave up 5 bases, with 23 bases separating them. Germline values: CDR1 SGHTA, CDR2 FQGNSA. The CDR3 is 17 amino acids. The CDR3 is CASSPLLSPTKRDTQYF. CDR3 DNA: TGTGCCAGCAGCCCCCTTCTCAGCCCAACCAAGAGAGATACGCAGTATTTT.

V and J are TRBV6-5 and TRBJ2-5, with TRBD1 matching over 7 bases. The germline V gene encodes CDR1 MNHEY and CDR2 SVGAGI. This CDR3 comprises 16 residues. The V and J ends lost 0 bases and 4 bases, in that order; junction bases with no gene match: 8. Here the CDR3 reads CASSYSMGQLLETQYF. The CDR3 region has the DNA TGTGCCAGCAGTTACTCGATGGGACAGCTACTAGAGACCCAGTACTTC.

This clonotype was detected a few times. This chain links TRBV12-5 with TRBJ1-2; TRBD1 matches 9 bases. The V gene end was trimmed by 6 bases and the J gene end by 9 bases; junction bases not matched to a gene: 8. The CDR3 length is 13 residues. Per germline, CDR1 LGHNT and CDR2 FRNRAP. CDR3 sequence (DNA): TGTGCTAGTGGAGACAGGGGGAGTCTGAGCTACACCTTC. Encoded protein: CASGDRGSLSYTF.

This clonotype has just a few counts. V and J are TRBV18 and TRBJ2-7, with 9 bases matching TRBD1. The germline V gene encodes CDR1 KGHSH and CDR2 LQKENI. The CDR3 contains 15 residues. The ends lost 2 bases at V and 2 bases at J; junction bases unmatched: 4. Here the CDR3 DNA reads TGTGCCAGCTCACCATTGGGACAGGGCACCTACGAGCAGTACTTC. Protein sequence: CASSPLGQGTYEQYF.